These T cell receptor beta chains were read from a single sample in a study of blood T cell repertoires in COVID-19. Clones were sequenced by immunoSEQ multiplex PCR, and TCRdb holds only the in-frame ones, with some missing. The sample shows 350,000 to 400,000 clones, 75% to 90% of them seen only once. The sequenced sample consisted of peripheral blood. The origin of the receptors is a woman aged 60-70 years with COVID-19, enrolled during active disease. Each CDR3 is given with its conserved first and last residue. D genes are given only for firm matches. Size tells how often a clone was seen (once, few, many) or the class of an expanded clone, and some rows leave it out.

TGTGCCTGGAGTAGGGGGCGGGTGGAGACCCAGTACTTC | CAWSRGRVETQYF | TRBJ2-5 | TRBD1 | - | TRBV30
TGTGCCAGCAGCTTGCCACAGGTTGGTGGCTATGGCTACACCTTC | CASSLPQVGGYGYTF | TRBJ1-2 | - | - | TRBV5-6
TGCGCCAGCAGCTCGCCGGGACAGGGGGTCGAGCAGTACTTC | CASSSPGQGVEQYF | TRBJ2-7 | TRBD1 | - | TRBV5-1
TGTGCCACCAGTGATAGCAGTAGGGGGGGCCAAGAGACCCAGTACTTC | CATSDSSRGGQETQYF | TRBJ2-5 | - | - | TRBV24-1
TGTGCCAGCTCACCAGGGACAGGGGTGGTCGTTGAAAAACTGTTTTTT | CASSPGTGVVVEKLFF | TRBJ1-4 | TRBD1 | - | TRBV18
TGTGCCAGCAGCTTGGACAGGGATTTGCTCCCCCACTTT | CASSLDRDLLPHF | TRBJ1-6 | - | - | TRBV5-8
TGTGCCGCGGACAGGGGGAACACTGAAGCTTTCTTT | CAADRGNTEAFF | TRBJ1-1 | TRBD1 | - | TRBV6-5
TGTGCCAGCAGCCAAGATCCGACTAGCGGGGGTCAAGATACGCAGTATTTT | CASSQDPTSGGQDTQYF | TRBJ2-3 | TRBD2 | - | TRBV4-2
TGTGCCAGCAGCTTAGATATAGAGGAAAAACTGTTTTTT | CASSLDIEEKLFF | TRBJ1-4 | - | - | TRBV11-2
TGTGCCACCAGCGGATTCCAGGGGAGCTCCTATAATTCACCCCTCCACTTT | CATSGFQGSSYNSPLHF | TRBJ1-6 | - | - | TRBV15
TGTGCCAGCAGTTCGCCGGGACAGCTTTACAATGAGCAGTTCTTC | CASSSPGQLYNEQFF | TRBJ2-1 | TRBD1 | - | TRBV27
TGCGCCAGCGGAGCGGACAGGGATTATGGCTACACCTTC | CASGADRDYGYTF | TRBJ1-2 | TRBD1 | - | TRBV5-1
TGTGCCAGCAGTTTATTCGGGGGTAGGGCCAAAAACATTCAGTACTTC | CASSLFGGRAKNIQYF | TRBJ2-4 | - | - | TRBV27
TGTGCCAGCTCACCACTGGTCGGGCGGGACACTGAAGCTTTCTTT | CASSPLVGRDTEAFF | TRBJ1-1 | - | few | TRBV18
TGTGCCAGCAGTTATCCATCCTACGAGCAGTACTTC | CASSYPSYEQYF | TRBJ2-7 | - | - | TRBV6-2/TRBV6-3
TGTGCCAGCAGCTTTAGTAGGCGCGGTGGCTACACCTTC | CASSFSRRGGYTF | TRBJ1-2 | - | once | TRBV5-4
TGTGCCAGCACTAGTAGGTGGCAGCTAAACACTGAAGCTTTCTTT | CASTSRWQLNTEAFF | TRBJ1-1 | - | - | TRBV6-6
TGTGCCAGCAGCCAATTGGTAGCGGGGGACTTTCAAGAGACCCAGTACTTC | CASSQLVAGDFQETQYF | TRBJ2-5 | TRBD2 | - | TRBV14
TGTGCCAGCAGCATCACGGGGGGGCGAACAGATACGCAGTATTTT | CASSITGGRTDTQYF | TRBJ2-3 | TRBD2 | - | TRBV5-8
TGTGCCAGCAGCCTTCCTGGAAACGAGGGCTACGAGCAGTACTTC | CASSLPGNEGYEQYF | TRBJ2-7 | - | - | TRBV14
TGTGCCAGCAGCTTGGCCGTTAGCGGGGGTACGCAGTATTTT | CASSLAVSGGTQYF | TRBJ2-3 | TRBD2 | few | TRBV5-4
TGTGCCAGCAGCGCGGACAGGGCGGGCGAGCAGTACTTC | CASSADRAGEQYF | TRBJ2-7 | TRBD1 | - | TRBV6-4
TGTGCCAGTAGTATAGGAGGGAAGGGAGTCCAGCCCCAGCATTTT | CASSIGGKGVQPQHF | TRBJ1-5 | - | - | TRBV19
TGTGCCAGCAGCCCCTCAGGGGAATCTTCACCCCTCCACTTT | CASSPSGESSPLHF | TRBJ1-6 | - | many | TRBV2
TGTGCCAGCAGTACAATCTTTAGCGGGGGGGCTTCGGGCAATGAGCAGTTCTTC | CASSTIFSGGASGNEQFF | TRBJ2-1 | TRBD2 | - | TRBV2
TGTGCCACCAGTGATGCCGAGGACAGGGACTATGGCTACACCTTC | CATSDAEDRDYGYTF | TRBJ1-2 | TRBD1 | - | TRBV24-1
TGTGCCAGTAGTATATGGGGAGAAGACACTGAAGCTTTCTTT | CASSIWGEDTEAFF | TRBJ1-1 | - | - | TRBV19
TGTGCCAGCAGTTACTCGACAGGGACGATCTACTATGGCTACACCTTC | CASSYSTGTIYYGYTF | TRBJ1-2 | TRBD1 | - | TRBV6-5
TGTGCCAGCAGCTTGGCGGGTTTCTCCTACGAGCAGTACTTC | CASSLAGFSYEQYF | TRBJ2-7 | - | - | TRBV7-2
TGTGCCAGCAGCGCGTCCGGGACTTGGAATGGCTACACCTTC | CASSASGTWNGYTF | TRBJ1-2 | - | - | TRBV9
TGCGCCAGCAGCGCAGGGACAGTTTACAATGAGCAGTTCTTC | CASSAGTVYNEQFF | TRBJ2-1 | TRBD1 | - | TRBV5-1
TGCGCCAGCAGACTTCCGGACAGCTACTATGGCTACACCTTC | CASRLPDSYYGYTF | TRBJ1-2 | - | - | TRBV5-1
TGTGCCTGGAGTACACGGACAGGATACGCTTTCTTT | CAWSTRTGYAFF | TRBJ1-1 | TRBD1 | once | TRBV30
TGTGCCAGCAGCTCCTACAGGAACACTGAAGCTTTCTTT | CASSSYRNTEAFF | TRBJ1-1 | - | - | TRBV7-9
TGTGCCACCAGCAGGGAACAGAATAGCAATCAGCCCCAGCATTTT | CATSREQNSNQPQHF | TRBJ1-5 | - | - | TRBV15
TGCGCCAGCAGCTTGGCCGGCGGGGGGGCAGAGACCCAGTACTTC | CASSLAGGGAETQYF | TRBJ2-5 | TRBD2 | - | TRBV5-1
TGTGCCTGGAGTGCCACCACTTGGTCACCCCTCCACTTT | CAWSATTWSPLHF | TRBJ1-6 | - | - | TRBV30
TGTGCCATCAGAACAGGGCTGAACACTGAAGCTTTCTTT | CAIRTGLNTEAFF | TRBJ1-1 | - | - | TRBV10-3
TGTGCCAGTAGTATGGGGGGACCTTACAATGAGCAGTTCTTC | CASSMGGPYNEQFF | TRBJ2-1 | - | - | TRBV19
TGTGCCAGCAGTCAACGGACTAGCGGGACCTACAATGAGCAGTTCTTC | CASSQRTSGTYNEQFF | TRBJ2-1 | TRBD2 | - | TRBV6-2/TRBV6-3
TGTGCCAGCGGGCGGGGGGGCCCGATCGGGGAGCTGTTTTTT | CASGRGGPIGELFF | TRBJ2-2 | TRBD2 | - | TRBV27
TGTGCCAGCAAGGCAGGGGGGAACGAGCAGTACTTC | CASKAGGNEQYF | TRBJ2-7 | - | - | TRBV6-5
TGTGCCCTCCTGGGCGTTTCTAGCACAGATACGCAGTATTTT | CALLGVSSTDTQYF | TRBJ2-3 | - | - | TRBV2
TGTGCCAGCAGCCGAAAGGGGACTGAAGCTTTCTTT | CASSRKGTEAFF | TRBJ1-1 | - | - | TRBV6-5
TGTGCCAGCAGTTCCTCCTCTAGCGGGGGAAGCTCCTACGAGCAGTACTTC | CASSSSSSGGSSYEQYF | TRBJ2-7 | TRBD2 | - | TRBV2
TGTGCCAGCAGCCCCAATAATTCACCCCTCCACTTT | CASSPNNSPLHF | TRBJ1-6 | - | few | TRBV7-9
TGCGCCAGCAGCACCCTAGGGGGCAGCACAGATACGCAGTATTTT | CASSTLGGSTDTQYF | TRBJ2-3 | TRBD1 | once | TRBV4-1
TGTGCCAGCTCACAATCAATCGGGGAGCTGTTTTTT | CASSQSIGELFF | TRBJ2-2 | - | few | TRBV18
TGTGCCAGCAGTTACGGAGCAGGGTATCAGCCCCAGCATTTT | CASSYGAGYQPQHF | TRBJ1-5 | - | - | TRBV6-5
TGTGCCAGCAGTGGGGGAGGTCTGGATGAGCAGTTCTTC | CASSGGGLDEQFF | TRBJ2-1 | - | - | TRBV28
TGTGCCAGTAGTGGGGACAGGGACGGGAGCAATCAGCCCCAGCATTTT | CASSGDRDGSNQPQHF | TRBJ1-5 | TRBD1 | - | TRBV19
TGTGCCAGCAGTTACTCGTACAGCCGCGAAGGCTACACCTTC | CASSYSYSREGYTF | TRBJ1-2 | - | - | TRBV6-5